This T cell receptor (beta chain) came from a study of Ad26.COV2.S vaccination and SARS-CoV-2 variants (dated by TCRdb to the early 2020s). Background on the whole study: Vaccine-arm donors came from COV1001, a multicentre, randomized, double-blind, placebo-controlled phase I-IIa trial of Ad26.COV2.S in healthy adults. A total of some 30 samples were included in the TCR-sequenced set, comprising some 20 Ad26.COV2.S vaccine recipients, 5 placebo recipients and 8 SARS-CoV-2 convalescent individuals. Blinding of investigators to trial group allocation was maintained during experiments and outcome assessment. Ad26.COV2.S was administered intramuscularly at a dose of 5x10^10 or 1x10^11 viral particles, either as one shot or as two shots given 56 days apart. Sequencing of the TCRbeta repertoire served to evaluate the specificity and breadth of SARS-CoV-2-reactive T cell receptors following Ad26.COV2.S vaccination. Participants in the trial were split at random into five groups of five each, receiving low-dose or high-dose Ad26.COV2.S once or twice, or else placebo on both occasions.

Remarks on this clone: It lacks a known antigen. The sample holds no much larger clone one base away, and base qualities are not on file.

The meaning of the sample's treatment or condition label: about 20 received Ad26.COV2.S at low or high dose, single or two shots; five or six received placebo; per-sample allocation not given. For vaccine and placebo recipients, repertoires were sequenced using samples collected on day 63 after the first injection. Between 29 July and 7 August 2020, Cohort 1b enrolled 25 adults aged 18-55 years at one site in Boston, USA. Ad26.COV2.S was a replication-incompetent adenovirus type 26 vector that expressed a prefusion-stabilized SARS-CoV-2 spike protein derived from the original Wuhan strain. The immunoSEQ Assay was used to sequence TCRbeta CDR3 regions. After extraction, genomic DNA underwent amplification by bias-controlled multiplex PCR, followed by high-throughput sequencing. The authors' analysis ran thus. To quantify the absolute abundance of each unique TCRbeta CDR3 region, sequences were collapsed and filtered. T cell fraction was estimated by normalizing TCRbeta template counts to usable DNA, which was measured by amplifying reference genes present in all nucleated cells. Repertoire TCRs were annotated as SARS-CoV-2-specific by exact matching of V gene, CDR3 amino acid sequence and J gene to a known reactive TCR set. The reference SARS-CoV-2 TCR set came from MIRA and was filtered for enrichment in COVID-19-positive ImmuneCODE repertoires, removing public or cross-reactive TCRs. Using the MIRA antigens, annotated TCRs were further analysed by specific ORF or by position within an ORF. Breadth was defined as the number of annotated unique rearrangements divided by the total number of unique productive rearrangements, and depth was defined as the summed frequency of the annotated unique rearrangements. Two-sided Wilcoxon rank-sum tests were applied when comparing TCR breadth between groups. As stored in TCRdb, this immuneACCESS dataset retains in-frame rearrangements with V and J assigned. A fraction of the clones does not appear; measured against another copy, unresolved V genes explain less than half of the discrepancy, and the remainder lacks a known reason. The V and J calls and clone size come from that table; D and trimming were worked out from the DNA. The sample has 400,000 to 450,000 clones on record, 75% to 95% of them singletons. The ten largest account for 12% of the sample.

Broad study findings and their caveats: The authors noted that the TCR breadth and depth analyses may have underestimated total T cell responses. Vaccine and placebo recipients had comparable non-spike TCR breadth, which fits with the vaccine containing only spike. Substantial breadth of spike-specific CD8+ and CD4+ T cell responses was reported after vaccination. Spike-specific TCR breadth was higher in Ad26.COV2.S recipients than in placebo recipients (P = 0.0014). Comparing responses between vaccine doses or regimens was not something the study was powered to do.

Sequenced here: peripheral blood, sampled in a trial of Ad26.COV2.S vaccine versus placebo. This sequence was found in a person aged 18-60 years who received the Ad26.COV2.S COVID-19 vaccine or a placebo.

The sequenced DNA is TGCGCCAGCGCCCTGGGACAGGGAATTTTCATGGACACTGAAGCTTTCTTT. This sequence encodes CASALGQGIFMDTEAFF. Recombination joined TRBV5-1 with TRBJ1-1; 9 junctional bases match TRBD1. From V the trimming removes 7 bases and from J it removes 3 bases, while the gene matches leave 16 bases of the junction unaccounted for. CDR1 and CDR2, looked up from the germline V gene, are SGHRS and YFSETQ. The CDR3 holds 17 amino acids from the cysteine to the phenylalanine. CDR3 DNA only is kept here, 51 bases in frame from base 1.